This TCR beta chain was sequenced in a study of beta chain features in type 1 diabetes. Every isolated RNA sample was fully reverse transcribed, so sequencing captured expressed TCRB transcripts. Sequenced by immunoSEQ multiplex PCR; TCRdb stores in-frame clones only, minus some. The table records 600,000 to 650,000 clones, around 15% of them present only once. Germline V gives CDR1 SGHRS, CDR2 YFSETQ. The ends were cut back, 3 bases at V and 2 bases at J, with 12 bases in the middle. The length of the CDR3 is 15 residues. The TCR comes from a man aged 18 to 35 in good health. The sample was naive CD4+ T cells from blood. The chain links TRBV5-1 to TRBJ1-3; D is undetermined. CDR3 in amino acids: CASSSLMRTGNTIYF. In DNA, the CDR3 is TGCGCCAGCAGCTCGCTCATGAGAACTGGAAACACCATATATTTT.